This TCR beta chain was sequenced in a study of cytomegalovirus exposure and HLA in healthy donors. Profiled with immunoSEQ multiplex PCR; TCRdb holds only in-frame clones, not every one. Of 56,000 or so clones listed, roughly 93% are singletons. V lost 0 bases and J lost 5, with 12 bases in between. CDR3 length: 15 amino acids. Germline V gene sequence: CDR1 SGHTA, CDR2 FQGNSA. Study observations and caveats: There were under 200 TCR beta chains listed as cytomegalovirus-associated. In vitro experiments confirmed that three CMV-associated chains were specific for CMV antigens.

As concerns this clone: Its target is unknown.

This chain links TRBV7-2 with TRBJ2-3; TRBD2 is a possible D gene (7 bases). The origin of this receptor is a woman aged 18-29 years in good health and CMV-seropositive. The sample consisted of PBMCs. The DNA for the CDR3 is TGTGCCAGCAGCTTAGCGGGGGGGCGGGTAGATACGCAGTATTTT. Protein product: CASSLAGGRVDTQYF.